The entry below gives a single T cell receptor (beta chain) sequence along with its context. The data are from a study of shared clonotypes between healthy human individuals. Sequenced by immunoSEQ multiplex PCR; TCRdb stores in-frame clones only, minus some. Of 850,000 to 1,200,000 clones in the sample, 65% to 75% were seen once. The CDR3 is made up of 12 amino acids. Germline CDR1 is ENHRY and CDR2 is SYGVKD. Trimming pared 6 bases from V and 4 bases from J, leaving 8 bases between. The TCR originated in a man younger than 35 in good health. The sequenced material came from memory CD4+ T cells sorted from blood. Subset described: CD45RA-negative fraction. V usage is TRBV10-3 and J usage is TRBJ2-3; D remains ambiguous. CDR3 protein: CAISPRADTQYF. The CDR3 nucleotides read TGTGCCATCAGCCCAAGAGCAGATACGCAGTATTTT.